The entry that follows covers one T cell receptor beta chain sequence. The PCR used 60 Vbeta and 13 Jbeta primers. Libraries were prepared by immunoSEQ multiplex PCR; TCRdb keeps only in-frame clonotypes and omits some of them. The table has about 99,000 clones, less than 85% seen once. The data stem from a study of cytomegalovirus exposure and HLA in healthy donors. V trimming: 4 bases; J trimming: 6 bases; junction bases outside the gene matches: 7. Germline CDR1 is MDHEN and CDR2 is SYDVKM. The CDR3 is 14 amino acids. The sequence was obtained from a woman aged 18 to 35 in good health and CMV-seropositive. The rearrangement links TRBV28 to TRBJ1-1; 8 nucleotides match TRBD1. Sequenced material: PBMCs. The CDR3: CASSSQGVRAEAFF. DNA of the CDR3: TGTGCCAGCAGTTCACAGGGGGTAAGGGCTGAAGCTTTCTTT.